One and the same sample provided the 29 T cell receptor beta chains below, sequenced in a study of shared clonotypes between healthy human individuals. Measured with immunoSEQ multiplex PCR; TCRdb has only the in-frame clones, and not every one. This table has fewer than 1.8 million clones, 97% to 99% appearing once. The sequenced material came from naive CD4+ T cells sorted from blood. The subset was: CD45RA+ positively selected. Receptors were obtained from a man aged 30 to 45 in good health.

This clone was detected only once. The chain carries TRBV29-1 and TRBJ1-1; D is perhaps TRBD1 (5 bases). V was pared by 5 bases and J by 0 bases, with 10 bases between. The CDR3 length is 13 residues. In germline, CDR1 is SQVTM, CDR2 ANQGSEA. CDR3 in DNA: TGCAGCGTTCGACAGCACATGAACACTGAAGCTTTCTTT. Protein product: CSVRQHMNTEAFF.

V gene TRBV5-4 combines with J gene TRBJ2-7; tentatively, D is TRBD2 (6 bases). Germline loops: CDR1 SGHNT, CDR2 YYREEE (reference sequence). V lost 4 bases, J lost 4 bases, and 18 bases lay in between. This CDR3 is built from 15 residues. The CDR3 sequence is CASSVPGTGPYEQYF. The CDR3, as DNA: TGTGCCAGCAGCGTACCCGGGACTGGTCCTTACGAGCAGTACTTC.

Notes on this clone: The sample holds other DNA sequences that translate to the same CDR3. The chain employs TRBV9 and TRBJ1-3; D is unclear. With 0 bases removed from V and 0 bases from J, the gap between germline ends came to 7 bases. Germline CDR1 SGDLS, CDR2 YYNGEE. The CDR3 covers 15 residues. The CDR3 bases are TGTGCCAGCAGCGTAGAGGGATCCTCTGGAAACACCATATATTTT. Its translation: CASSVEGSSGNTIYF. Full variable domain (rest looked up from reference TRBV9 and TRBJ1-3): DSGVTQTPKHLITATGQRVTLRCSPRSGDLSVYWYQQSLDQGLQFLIQYYNGEERAKGNILERFSAQQFPDLHSELNLSSLELGDSALYFCASSVEGSSGNTIYFGEGSWLTVV.

The V gene is TRBV6-5, the J gene TRBJ2-7, with 9 bases matching TRBD1. CDR1 MNHEY and CDR2 SVGAGI come from the germline V gene. V dropped 1 base and J dropped 6; count of bases not matched to a gene: 7. The CDR3 runs 15 residues. The DNA of the CDR3 is TGTGCCAGCAGTTACTGGGGACAGGGAACACTCGAGCAGTACTTC. Translating gives CASSYWGQGTLEQYF.

The J gene is TRBJ2-7, the V gene TRBV7-2; D gene ambiguous. Germline CDR1 SGHTA, CDR2 FQGNSA. The CDR3 has 13 residues. Trimming stripped 3 bases from V and 3 bases from J, with 9 bases between. The CDR3 DNA is TGTGCCAGCAGCTTCCCCAACTACTACGAGCAGTACTTC. It is translated as CASSFPNYYEQYF.

The gene calls are TRBV29-1 and TRBJ2-5; 10 nucleotides line up with TRBD1. V shed 8 bases and J 5 bases; nucleotides not matched to a gene: 8. The germline V gene encodes CDR1 SQVTM and CDR2 ANQGSEA. The CDR3 spans 13 residues. The CDR3: CSFRDRGWETQYF. The CDR3 DNA reads as TGCAGCTTCCGGGACAGGGGTTGGGAGACCCAGTACTTC. The entire variable domain, with the rest obtained from reference TRBV29-1 and TRBJ2-5, is as follows: SAVISQKPSRDICQRGTSLTIQCQVDSQVTMMFWYRQQPGQSLTLIATANQGSEATYESGFVIDKFPISRPNLTFSTLTVSNMSPEDSSIYLCSFRDRGWETQYFGPGTRLLVL.

The gene calls are TRBV14 and TRBJ2-5; a possible D gene is TRBD2 (5 bases). CDR3 length: 13 amino acids. Germline loops: CDR1 SGHDN, CDR2 FVKESK. V was shortened by 8 bases and J by 3 bases, with 13 bases between the two germline ends. CDR3 nucleotide sequence: TGTGCCAGCCCCCGGGGAGCGGAAGAGACCCAGTACTTC. Translating gives CASPRGAEETQYF.

The rearrangement joins TRBV19 to TRBJ2-3; unclear D gene. Trimming took off 8 bases at V and 0 bases at J, with 12 bases between the two ends. The CDR3 loop spans 14 amino acids. Germline V CDR1 and CDR2: LNHDA, SQIVND (reference sequence). The chain's CDR3 is CASERGYSTDTQYF. The CDR3 bases are TGTGCCAGTGAGAGAGGATACAGCACAGATACGCAGTATTTT. The full variable domain, completed using reference TRBV19 and TRBJ2-3, is DGGITQSPKYLFRKEGQNVTLSCEQNLNHDAMYWYRQDPGQGLRLIYYSQIVNDFQKGDIAEGYSVSREKKESFPLTVTSAQKNPTAFYLCASERGYSTDTQYFGPGTRLTVL.

The chain links TRBV6-1 to TRBJ1-2; maybe TRBD1 (5 bases). The V gene lost 6 bases and the J gene lost 5 bases, with 13 bases spanning the gap. The CDR3 is 13 amino acids. CDR1 is MNHNS, CDR2 SASEGT, per germline. CDR3 loop: CASRSGGGYGYTF. The CDR3 nucleotides read TGTGCCAGCAGATCGGGGGGGGGATATGGCTACACCTTC.

The V and J genes are TRBV5-1 and TRBJ2-3; D gene uncertain. The V end lost 5 bases, the J end lost 5 bases, and 18 bases lay between the germline ends. There are 15 residues in the CDR3. Germline V CDR1 and CDR2: SGHRS, YFSETQ. CDR3 nucleotide sequence: TGCGCCAGCAGTTTGACAACGGTGGGCCGAGATACGCAGTATTTT. Its protein is CASSLTTVGRDTQYF.

In its sample, this clone was seen once. V usage is TRBV5-1 and J usage is TRBJ1-5, with 8 bases matching TRBD1. Germline values: CDR1 SGHRS, CDR2 YFSETQ. This CDR3 contains 15 residues. V was pared by 4 bases and J by 3 bases, with 6 bases of the junction left unmatched. The CDR3 nucleotides read TGCGCCAGCAGCATGGCAGGGGGCTTCAATCAGCCCCAGCATTTT. This sequence encodes CASSMAGGFNQPQHF. The whole variable domain, filled in from reference TRBV5-1 and TRBJ1-5, reads KAGVTQTPRYLIKTRGQQVTLSCSPISGHRSVSWYQQTPGQGLQFLFEYFSETQRNKGNFPGRFSGRQFSNSRSEMNVSTLELGDSALYLCASSMAGGFNQPQHFGDGTRLSIL.

The chain is built from TRBV15 and TRBJ1-4; D is ambiguous. Trimming removed 1 base from V and 1 base from J, with 10 bases in between. This CDR3 has 16 amino acids. CDR1 and CDR2 from the germline V gene are LNHNV and YYDKDF (reference sequence). The CDR3 region has the DNA TGTGCCACCAGCAGAGTATCAGCGATAACTAATGAAAAACTGTTTTTT. Amino acid sequence: CATSRVSAITNEKLFF.

The count of this clone is one. V gene TRBV4-1 combines with J gene TRBJ2-2; no clear D. Trimming pared 6 bases from V and 9 bases from J, leaving 11 bases between. The length of the CDR3 is 12 residues. CDR1 and CDR2 (germline): MGHRA, YSYEKL. The CDR3 sequence is CASSPPGRELFF. The CDR3 DNA reads TGCGCCAGCAGTCCCCCCGGCAGGGAGCTGTTTTTT.

The V gene is TRBV11-3, the J gene TRBJ2-2; 14 positions match TRBD2. The CDR3 covers 18 residues. Germline lookup yields CDR1 SGHNT and CDR2 YENEEA. V was clipped by 5 bases and J by 4 bases; unmatched bases: 9. The CDR3 spells CASSQPPGLAGATGELFF. In DNA, the CDR3 is TGTGCCAGCAGCCAACCCCCGGGACTAGCGGGAGCCACCGGGGAGCTGTTTTTT.

A word on this clone: This sample includes further DNA sequences coding for the same CDR3. The chain couples TRBV5-1 to TRBJ2-5; D is uncertain. The CDR3 runs to 12 residues. V dropped 2 bases and J dropped 2 bases, with 4 bases sitting between them. Germline V gives CDR1 SGHRS, CDR2 YFSETQ. The DNA for the CDR3 is TGCGCCAGCAGCTTTCCACAAGAGACCCAGTACTTC. Its protein is CASSFPQETQYF.

The chain links TRBV7-2 to TRBJ1-2; TRBD1 agrees at 8 bases. The trim removed 1 base at V and 8 bases at J, leaving 9 bases unmatched. This CDR3 is 15 amino acids long. The germline V gene has CDR1 SGHTA and CDR2 FQGNSA. CDR3 DNA sequence: TGTGCCAGCAGCTTAGGGACAGGGCTCATAGGGGGCTACACCTTC. Translating it yields CASSLGTGLIGGYTF.

The gene calls are TRBV5-4 and TRBJ2-1; D is uncertain. From germline, CDR1 is SGHNT and CDR2 YYREEE (reference sequence). V was clipped by 0 bases and J by 9 bases, with 4 bases between them. The CDR3 contains 11 residues. The CDR3: CASSLEFEQFF. CDR3 DNA sequence: TGTGCCAGCAGCTTGGAGTTTGAGCAGTTCTTC.

The chain links TRBV5-1 to TRBJ2-6; unclear D gene. Germline assignment: CDR1 SGHRS and CDR2 YFSETQ. This CDR3 contains 15 residues. V shed 4 bases and J shed 0 bases, with 8 bases lying between them. This CDR3 reads CASSPTLSGANVLTF. As DNA, the CDR3 is TGCGCCAGCAGCCCCACCCTCTCTGGGGCCAACGTCCTGACTTTC.

The chain couples TRBV5-1 to TRBJ2-6; D perhaps matches TRBD2 (6 bases). Between the trimmed V and J ends, which lost 7 bases and 0 bases, there was a span of 17 bases. Germline loops: CDR1 SGHRS, CDR2 YFSETQ. The length of the CDR3 is 17 residues. The CDR3 sequence: CASAYGTLASGANVLTF. DNA of the CDR3: TGCGCCAGCGCGTACGGGACTCTTGCCTCTGGGGCCAACGTCCTGACTTTC.

Only one count was recorded for this clone. The V and J genes are TRBV28 and TRBJ1-4; 7 nucleotides align to TRBD1. J was trimmed by 8 bases and V by 3 bases; bases with no gene match: 0. The V gene's germline CDR1 is MDHEN and CDR2 SYDVKM. This CDR3 contains 12 residues. The CDR3 DNA follows: TGTGCCAGCAGTTTGACAGGGGAAAAACTGTTTTTT. Translated: CASSLTGEKLFF.

Concerning this clone itself: The sample contains more than one DNA sequence encoding this CDR3. This chain connects TRBV18 to TRBJ2-1, with a possible D match to TRBD2 (6 bases). Germline CDR1 is KGHSH and CDR2 is LQKENI. The CDR3 sequence is 15 residues long. V lost 2 bases and J lost 0, with 8 bases in between. The CDR3 here is CASSPAGSSYNEQFF. The CDR3 DNA reads TGTGCCAGCTCACCAGCCGGGAGCTCCTACAATGAGCAGTTCTTC.

The J gene is TRBJ2-7, the V gene TRBV5-6; D possibly corresponds to TRBD1 (6 bases). The V end was cut by 4 bases, the J end by 7 bases, with 18 bases between. CDR1 is SGHDT, CDR2 YYEEEE, per germline. The CDR3 extends over 14 amino acids. The CDR3 sequence: CASSKDRNLREQYF. The CDR3 nucleotides are TGTGCCAGCAGCAAAGACAGGAACCTCCGAGAGCAGTACTTC. The full variable domain, completed using reference TRBV5-6 and TRBJ2-7, is DAGVTQSPTHLIKTRGQQVTLRCSPKSGHDTVSWYQQALGQGPQFIFQYYEEEERQRGNFPDRFSGHQFPNYSSELNVNALLLGDSALYLCASSKDRNLREQYFGPGTRLTVT.

This sequence joins TRBV7-9 and TRBJ2-7; 7 bases match TRBD2. This CDR3 region has 16 residues. CDR1 and CDR2 (germline): SEHNR, FQNEAQ (reference sequence). The V and J ends lost 1 base and 6 bases, in that order; junction bases with no gene match: 12. In DNA form, the CDR3 reads TGTGCCAGCAGCTTAGGAGCGTCGAGGACTAGTGGCGAGCAGTACTTC. This encodes CASSLGASRTSGEQYF.

The chain uses TRBV7-3 and TRBJ1-2, with 8 nucleotides matching TRBD1. CDR1 is SGHTA, CDR2 FQGTGA, per germline. V shed 6 bases and J 7 bases; nucleotides not matched to a gene: 4. The CDR3 contains 12 residues. CDR3: CASSSGGGGYTF. As DNA, the CDR3 is TGTGCCAGCAGTTCAGGGGGCGGTGGCTACACCTTC. Complete variable domain (other parts from reference TRBV7-3 and TRBJ1-2): GAGVSQTPSNKVTEKGKYVELRCDPISGHTALYWYRQSLGQGPEFLIYFQGTGAADDSGLPNDRFFAVRPEGSVSTLKIQRTERGDSAVYLCASSSGGGGYTFGSGTRLTVV.

V is TRBV5-1 and J is TRBJ2-1; the D gene could be TRBD1 or TRBD2 (5 bases each). Trimming removed 6 bases at V and 8 bases at J, with 15 bases between. CDR3 length equals 13 residues. Per germline, CDR1 SGHRS and CDR2 YFSETQ. CDR3 DNA: TGCGCCAGCACCTTTGGGGGAGCGGATGAGCAGTTCTTC. Translation gives CASTFGGADEQFF.

The chain has TRBV15 and TRBJ2-2; D gene ambiguous. CDR1 LNHNV and CDR2 YYDKDF come from the germline V gene (reference sequence). This CDR3 has 14 residues. The V end lost 8 bases, the J end lost 2 bases, and 12 bases lay between the germline ends. The CDR3 nucleotides read TGTGCCACCTCCTCAGCGTCAAACACCGGGGAGCTGTTTTTT. Translated: CATSSASNTGELFF.

V and J are TRBV5-1 and TRBJ1-3; D unresolved. Trimming cost V 0 bases and J 2 bases, with 6 bases left between them. Per germline, CDR1 SGHRS and CDR2 YFSETQ. The CDR3 length is 14 residues. The CDR3 bases are TGCGCCAGCAGCTTGGACGGGGCTGGAAACACCATATATTTT. This gives the protein CASSLDGAGNTIYF.

This chain connects TRBV5-1 to TRBJ1-3; 7 bases are shared with TRBD1. Germline V gene sequence: CDR1 SGHRS, CDR2 YFSETQ. The J segment lost 2 bases and the V segment lost 3 bases, leaving 2 bases of the junction unmatched. CDR3 size: 14 residues. CDR3 in DNA: TGCGCCAGCAGCTACGACAGGGCTGGAAACACCATATATTTT. Its protein product is CASSYDRAGNTIYF.

The CDR3 DNA reads as TGTGCCAGCAGTGAAGGAATAACTAGCGGGTACGAGCAGTACTTC. Translation gives CASSEGITSGYEQYF. The V and J genes are TRBV6-1 and TRBJ2-7; 9 bases map to TRBD2. The J segment lost 4 bases and the V segment lost 1 base, leaving 5 bases of the junction unmatched. The germline CDR1 and CDR2 sequences are MNHNS and SASEGT. There are 15 residues in the CDR3.